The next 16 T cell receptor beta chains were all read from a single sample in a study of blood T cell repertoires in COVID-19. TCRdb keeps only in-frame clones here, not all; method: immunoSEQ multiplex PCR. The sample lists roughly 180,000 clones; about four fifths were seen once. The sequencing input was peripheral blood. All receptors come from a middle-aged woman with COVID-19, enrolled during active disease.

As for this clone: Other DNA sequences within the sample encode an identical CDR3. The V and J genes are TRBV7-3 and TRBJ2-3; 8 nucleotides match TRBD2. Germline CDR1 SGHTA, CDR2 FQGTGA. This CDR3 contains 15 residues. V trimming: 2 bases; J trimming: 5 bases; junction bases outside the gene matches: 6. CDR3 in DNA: TGTGCCAGCAGCTTAGCGGGGGGCCTGGTAGATACGCAGTATTTT. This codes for CASSLAGGLVDTQYF.

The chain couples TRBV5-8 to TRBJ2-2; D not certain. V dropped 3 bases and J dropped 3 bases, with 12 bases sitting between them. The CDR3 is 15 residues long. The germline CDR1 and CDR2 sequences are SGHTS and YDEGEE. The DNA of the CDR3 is TGTGCCAGCAGCTCCGAGCGTTATCACACCGGGGAGCTGTTTTTT. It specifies CASSSERYHTGELFF.

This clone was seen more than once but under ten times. The CDR3 protein is CASKDTNTGELFF. The CDR3 nucleotides are TGTGCCAGCAAGGACACGAACACCGGGGAGCTGTTTTTT. The rearrangement uses TRBV2 and TRBJ2-2, with a tentative D call TRBD1 (5 bases). Trimming cost V 7 bases and J 0 bases, with 6 bases left between them. The germline V gene encodes CDR1 SNHLY and CDR2 FYNNEI. The CDR3 is made up of 13 amino acids.

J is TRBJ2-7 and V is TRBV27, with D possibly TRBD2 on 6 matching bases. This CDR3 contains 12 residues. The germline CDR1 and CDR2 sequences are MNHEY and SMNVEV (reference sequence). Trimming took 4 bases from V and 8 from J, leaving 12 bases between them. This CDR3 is CASSSGLSQQYF. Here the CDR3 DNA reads TGTGCCAGCAGTTCGGGACTCTCCCAGCAGTACTTC.

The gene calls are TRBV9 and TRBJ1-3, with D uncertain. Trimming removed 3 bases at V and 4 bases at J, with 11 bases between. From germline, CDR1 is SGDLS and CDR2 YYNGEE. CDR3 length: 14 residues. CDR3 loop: CASSETIGGNTIYF. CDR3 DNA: TGTGCCAGCAGCGAAACCATTGGCGGAAACACCATATATTTT.

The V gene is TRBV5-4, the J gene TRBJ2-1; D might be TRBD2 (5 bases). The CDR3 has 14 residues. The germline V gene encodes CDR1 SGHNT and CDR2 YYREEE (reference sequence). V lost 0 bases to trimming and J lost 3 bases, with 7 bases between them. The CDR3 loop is CASSLARGYNEQFF. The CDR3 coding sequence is TGTGCCAGCAGCTTGGCTCGGGGCTACAATGAGCAGTTCTTC.

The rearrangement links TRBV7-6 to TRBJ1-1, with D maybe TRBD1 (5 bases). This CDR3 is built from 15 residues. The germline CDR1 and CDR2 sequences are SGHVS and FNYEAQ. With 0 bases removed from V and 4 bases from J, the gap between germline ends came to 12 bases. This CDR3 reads CASSLAPPGGTEAFF. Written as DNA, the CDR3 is TGTGCCAGCAGCTTAGCACCTCCGGGGGGCACTGAAGCTTTCTTT.

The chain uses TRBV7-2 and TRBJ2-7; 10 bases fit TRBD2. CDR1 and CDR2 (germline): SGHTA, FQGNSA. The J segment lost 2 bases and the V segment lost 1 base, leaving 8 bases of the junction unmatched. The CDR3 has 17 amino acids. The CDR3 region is CASSLVAGGRGAYEQYF. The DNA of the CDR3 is TGTGCCAGCAGCTTAGTAGCGGGAGGCCGTGGGGCCTACGAGCAGTACTTC.

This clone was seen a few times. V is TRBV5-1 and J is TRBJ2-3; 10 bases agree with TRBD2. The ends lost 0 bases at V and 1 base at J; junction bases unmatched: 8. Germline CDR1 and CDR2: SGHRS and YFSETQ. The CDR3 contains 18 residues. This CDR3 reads CASSLALGGTSGTDTQYF. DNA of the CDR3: TGCGCCAGCAGCTTGGCCCTCGGCGGGACTAGCGGCACAGATACGCAGTATTTT.

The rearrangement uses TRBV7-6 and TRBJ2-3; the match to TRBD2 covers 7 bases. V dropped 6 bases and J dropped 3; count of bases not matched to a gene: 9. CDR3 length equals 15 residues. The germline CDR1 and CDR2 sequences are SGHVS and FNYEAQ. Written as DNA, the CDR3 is TGTGCCAGCAGATCCTCTAGCGGTCCAACAGATACGCAGTATTTT. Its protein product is CASRSSSGPTDTQYF.

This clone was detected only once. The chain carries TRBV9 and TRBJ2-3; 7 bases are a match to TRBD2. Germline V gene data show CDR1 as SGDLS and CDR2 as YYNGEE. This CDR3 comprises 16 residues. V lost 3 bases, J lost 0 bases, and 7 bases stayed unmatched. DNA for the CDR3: TGTGCCAGCAGCGCAAGAGCGGGGCCCAGCACAGATACGCAGTATTTT. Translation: CASSARAGPSTDTQYF.

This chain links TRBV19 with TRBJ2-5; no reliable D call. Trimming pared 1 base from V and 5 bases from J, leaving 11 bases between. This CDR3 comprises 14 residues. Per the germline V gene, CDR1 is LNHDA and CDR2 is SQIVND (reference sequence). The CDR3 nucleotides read TGTGCCAGTAGTATAGGACTGGCGAGGGAGACCCAGTACTTC. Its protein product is CASSIGLARETQYF. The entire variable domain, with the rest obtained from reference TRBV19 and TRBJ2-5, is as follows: DGGITQSPKYLFRKEGQNVTLSCEQNLNHDAMYWYRQDPGQGLRLIYYSQIVNDFQKGDIAEGYSVSREKKESFPLTVTSAQKNPTAFYLCASSIGLARETQYFGPGTRLLVL.

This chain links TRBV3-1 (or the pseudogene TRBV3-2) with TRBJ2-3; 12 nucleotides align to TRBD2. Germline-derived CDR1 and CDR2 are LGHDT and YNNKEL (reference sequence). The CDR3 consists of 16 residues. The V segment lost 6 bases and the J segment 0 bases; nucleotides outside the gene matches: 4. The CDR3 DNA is TGTGCCAGCAGACAGACTAGCGGGGGTAGCACAGATACGCAGTATTTT. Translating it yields CASRQTSGGSTDTQYF.

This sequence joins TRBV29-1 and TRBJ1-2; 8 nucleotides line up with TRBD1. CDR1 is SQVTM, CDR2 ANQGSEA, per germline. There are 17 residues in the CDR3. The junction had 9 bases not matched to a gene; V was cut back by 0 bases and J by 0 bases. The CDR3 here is CSVEEIPGQGTNYGYTF. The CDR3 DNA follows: TGCAGCGTTGAAGAGATACCTGGACAGGGAACTAACTATGGCTACACCTTC.

CDR3 loop: CASSVELGLAGQETQYF. Here the CDR3 DNA reads TGTGCCAGCAGCGTAGAGTTGGGACTAGCGGGGCAAGAGACCCAGTACTTC. This chain links TRBV9 with TRBJ2-5; 13 bases are shared with TRBD2. J was trimmed by 2 bases and V by 0 bases; bases with no gene match: 4. The germline V gene has CDR1 SGDLS and CDR2 YYNGEE. This CDR3 spans 17 amino acids.

The CDR3 region is CASTRTGQLYGYTF. The CDR3 bases are TGTGCCAGCACCAGAACAGGGCAACTCTATGGCTACACCTTC. The gene calls are TRBV6-5 and TRBJ1-2, with a tentative D call TRBD1 (6 bases). Trimming took off 7 bases at V and 4 bases at J, with 16 bases between the two ends. The CDR3 consists of 14 residues. Looked up from germline, CDR1 is MNHEY and CDR2 is SVGAGI.